The 19 T cell receptor beta chains reported below all come from one sample, sequenced in a study of human T cells and chemical hapten exposure. TCRdb itself ran the RACE reads through MiXCR, one entry per CDR3 protein. This table has 35,000 to 50,000 distinct CDR3 sequences, around 9% appearing once. Time point meaning: patch test 2, 6 weeks after DPC sensitization. Treatment reported: therapeutic diphenylcyclopropenone sensitization with weekly scalp DPC. The sample here was whole blood, taken in connection with sensitization to the hapten diphenylcyclopropenone (DPC). These TCRs come from a woman aged 40 to 49 with alopecia areata. Some clones in this sample may be carry-over from other donors' samples.

This clonotype was picked up many times. The chain has TRBV11-3 and TRBJ2-1, with 7 positions matching TRBD1. The CDR3 covers 19 residues. The V segment lost 5 bases and the J segment 3 bases; nucleotides outside the gene matches: 19. Germline assignment: CDR1 SGHNT and CDR2 YENEEA. CDR3 in amino acids: CASSPGQAQGSVLYNEQFF. The CDR3 nucleotides read TGTGCCAGCAGCCCTGGACAGGCCCAAGGGTCCGTCCTCTACAATGAGCAGTTCTTC.

This clonotype was recorded many times. This rearrangement joins TRBV5-1 to TRBJ2-7, with D tentatively TRBD1 (6 bases). The CDR3 has 15 amino acids. CDR1 is SGHRS and CDR2 is YFSETQ in the germline V gene. V gave up 4 bases and J gave up 5 bases, with 19 bases separating them. The CDR3: CASSLSGTWTDEQYF. CDR3 DNA sequence: TGCGCCAGCAGCCTTTCCGGGACATGGACCGACGAGCAGTACTTC.

This clonotype showed up many times. The chain carries TRBV7-9 and TRBJ2-3, with TRBD1 matching over 10 bases. Germline values: CDR1 SEHNR, CDR2 FQNEAQ (reference sequence). The junction had 5 bases not matched to a gene; V was cut back by 4 bases and J by 4 bases. The CDR3 contains 15 residues. The CDR3 sequence is CASSSDRGQSDTQYF. The CDR3 nucleotides read TGTGCCAGCAGCTCCGACAGGGGGCAGTCAGATACGCAGTATTTT.

This clonotype was seen repeatedly, ten times or more. This sequence joins TRBV29-1 and TRBJ1-2; the D gene is possibly TRBD1 (6 bases). The CDR3 has 15 amino acids. Trimming left V 7 bases short and J 4 bases short, with 22 bases between. CDR1 is SQVTM, CDR2 ANQGSEA, per germline. CDR3 protein: CSDKTGLGLGYGYTF. The CDR3 DNA reads TGCAGCGATAAGACAGGCCTGGGGCTTGGCTATGGCTACACCTTC.

This clonotype was counted a few times. At one end, the junction sequence differs from germline, possibly due to a read error. J is TRBJ2-3 and V is TRBV6-5, with D uncertain. Germline lookup yields CDR1 MNHEY and CDR2 SVGAGI. This CDR3 region has 11 residues. CDR3 protein: CASSDSITQYF. The CDR3, as DNA: TGTGCCAGCAGTGACTCAATAACGCAGTATTTT.

CDR3: CASSPLQGSNQPQHF. The CDR3 DNA reads as TGTGCCAGCAGCCCTCTACAGGGGAGCAATCAGCCCCAGCATTTT. The rearrangement uses TRBV2 and TRBJ1-5; 7 bases fit TRBD1. CDR1 is SNHLY, CDR2 FYNNEI, per germline. V dropped 6 bases and J dropped 1; count of bases not matched to a gene: 6. There are 15 residues in the CDR3.

The chain is built from TRBV29-1 and TRBJ1-5; 9 nucleotides line up with TRBD1. The V segment lost 6 bases and the J segment 7 bases; nucleotides outside the gene matches: 7. CDR3 size: 13 residues. Germline values: CDR1 SQVTM, CDR2 ANQGSEA. The CDR3 loop reads CSVNRGPGQPQHF. CDR3 nucleotide sequence: TGCAGCGTGAACAGGGGGCCAGGGCAGCCCCAGCATTTT.

This sequence joins TRBV11-2 and TRBJ2-5; D might be TRBD2 (6 bases). Trimming pared 1 base from V and 4 bases from J, leaving 7 bases between. CDR3 length: 13 amino acids. Germline CDR1 reads SGHAT; CDR2 reads FQNNGV. Here the CDR3 reads CASSLAGVETQYF. CDR3 in DNA: TGTGCCAGCAGCTTAGCGGGGGTAGAGACCCAGTACTTC.

The genes are TRBV25-1 and TRBJ2-1; D not certain. Germline V CDR1 and CDR2: MGHDK, SYGVNS. This CDR3 contains 15 residues. V shed 9 bases and J shed 3 bases, with 18 bases lying between them. DNA for the CDR3: TGTGCCAGTACTAAGGACCTCCCATTCTACAATGAGCAGTTCTTC. It specifies CASTKDLPFYNEQFF.

This clonotype was seen many times. The chain has TRBV7-9 and TRBJ2-7, with D unresolved. CDR3 length: 14 residues. Germline CDR1 and CDR2: SEHNR and FQNEAQ (reference sequence). V dropped 0 bases and J dropped 2 bases, with 8 bases sitting between them. The CDR3 spells CASSLASRPYEQYF. CDR3 nucleotide sequence: TGTGCCAGCAGCTTAGCCTCCAGGCCCTACGAGCAGTACTTC. The complete variable domain, with remaining parts taken from reference TRBV7-9 and TRBJ2-7, reads DTGVSQNPRHKITKRGQNVTFRCDPISEHNRLYWYRQTLGQGPEFLTYFQNEAQLEKSRLLSDRFSAERPKGSFSTLEIQRTEQGDSAMYLCASSLASRPYEQYFGPGTRLTVT.

In this sample, this clonotype turned up many times. This rearrangement joins TRBV12-5 to TRBJ2-3, with 8 bases that match TRBD2. The CDR3 runs 14 residues. CDR1 LGHNT and CDR2 FRNRAP come from the germline V gene. Losses at the gene ends were 6 bases for V and 8 bases for J; bases not matched to a gene: 10. CDR3 nucleotides: TGTGCTAGTGGCCCCAGACTAGCGATCCGTACGCAGTATTTT. Protein sequence: CASGPRLAIRTQYF. The entire variable domain, with the rest obtained from reference TRBV12-5 and TRBJ2-3, is as follows: DARVTQTPRHKVTEMGQEVTMRCQPILGHNTVFWYRQTMMQGLELLAYFRNRAPLDDSGMPKDRFSAEMPDATLATLKIQPSEPRDSAVYFCASGPRLAIRTQYFGPGTRLTVL.

This clonotype was counted at least ten times. The chain combines TRBV9 with TRBJ1-2; 8 bases agree with TRBD1. The CDR3 is 19 amino acids. With V trimmed by 3 bases and J by 5 bases, 21 bases remained unmatched. Germline CDR1 is SGDLS and CDR2 is YYNGEE. CDR3 nucleotides: TGTGCCAGCAGCGCCTGGTTCGGCCCCACAGGGGGGAGGCAATATGGCTACACCTTC. Translating gives CASSAWFGPTGGRQYGYTF.

This clonotype was counted many times. This rearrangement joins TRBV6-2 or TRBV6-3 to TRBJ1-5; 9 nucleotides match TRBD1. The CDR3 consists of 14 residues. Germline CDR1 MNHEY, CDR2 SVGEGT. The ends lost 6 bases at V and 7 bases at J; junction bases unmatched: 7. Here the CDR3 reads CASRLQGARQPQHF. CDR3 DNA: TGTGCCAGCAGGCTACAGGGGGCACGACAGCCCCAGCATTTT.

Many counts were recorded for this clonotype. The chain uses TRBV20-1 and TRBJ1-1, with D unclear. Germline V gene lookup returns CDR1 DFQATT and CDR2 SNEGSKA (reference sequence). The V and J ends lost 7 bases and 5 bases respectively, with 17 bases between them. This CDR3 comprises 13 residues. The CDR3 is CSVRKRDFTEAFF. The CDR3 DNA reads TGCAGTGTTAGGAAGAGGGATTTTACTGAAGCTTTCTTT.

Remarks on this clonotype: One junction end disagrees with the germline gene, perhaps due to a read error. CDR3: CVSSRDRGRDTQYF. CDR3 sequence (DNA): TGTGTCAGCAGTCGGGACAGGGGGCGAGATACGCAGTATTTT. J is TRBJ2-3 and V is TRBV28; 12 bases are shared with TRBD1. Germline CDR1 MDHEN, CDR2 SYDVKM. The CDR3 spans 14 residues.

This clonotype was counted a few times. This chain uses TRBV4-1 with TRBJ1-5; D may be TRBD1 (5 bases). Germline loops: CDR1 MGHRA, CDR2 YSYEKL. Trimming took off 4 bases at V and 0 bases at J, with 7 bases between the two ends. The CDR3 contains 14 residues. The CDR3 here is CASSPGVSNQPQHF. The CDR3 bases are TGCGCCAGCAGCCCGGGGGTTAGCAATCAGCCCCAGCATTTT.

At least ten counts were recorded for this clonotype. The chain has TRBV7-9 and TRBJ2-3; D is unresolved. This CDR3 is built from 16 residues. Germline lookup yields CDR1 SEHNR and CDR2 FQNEAQ (reference sequence). Trimming stripped 5 bases from V and 0 bases from J, with 15 bases between. Written as DNA, the CDR3 is TGTGCCAGCAGCATCCGGTGGGGTTCTAGCACAGATACGCAGTATTTT. It codes for CASSIRWGSSTDTQYF.

On this clonotype itself: A much larger clone sits a single nucleotide away, making a read error possible. Because it lacks the conserved phenylalanine or tryptophan at the end, this CDR3 is likely a read error. The chain joins TRBV30 to TRBJ2-3, with no clear D. Trimming took 3 bases from V and 5 from J, leaving 6 bases between them. The CDR3 spans 11 residues. Germline CDR1 is GTSNPN and CDR2 is SVGIG (reference sequence). CDR3 residues: CAWSVVDTQYY. The CDR3 DNA reads as TGTGCCTGGAGCGTAGTAGATACGCAGTATTAT.

The table lists this clonotype with many counts. J is TRBJ2-3 and V is TRBV5-3, with TRBD2 matching over 12 bases. TRBV5-3 is sorted into the ORF group, with uncertain function. The CDR3 runs 18 residues. V dropped 4 bases and J dropped 2; count of bases not matched to a gene: 11. The CDR3 bases are TGTGCCAGAAGCGATAGGCCTAGCGGGGGGGCCGTCACAGATACGCAGTATTTT. Translated, it gives CARSDRPSGGAVTDTQYF.